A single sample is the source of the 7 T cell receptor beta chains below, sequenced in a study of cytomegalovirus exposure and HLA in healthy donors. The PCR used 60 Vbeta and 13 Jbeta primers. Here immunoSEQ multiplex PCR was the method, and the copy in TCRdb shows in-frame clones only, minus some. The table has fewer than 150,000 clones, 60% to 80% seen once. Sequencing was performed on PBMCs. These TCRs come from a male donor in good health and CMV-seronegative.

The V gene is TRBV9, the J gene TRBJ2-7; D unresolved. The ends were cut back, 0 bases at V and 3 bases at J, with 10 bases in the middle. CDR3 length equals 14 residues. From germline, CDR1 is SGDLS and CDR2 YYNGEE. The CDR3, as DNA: TGTGCCAGCAGCGTAGGCACAGAATACTACGAGCAGTACTTC. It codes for CASSVGTEYYEQYF. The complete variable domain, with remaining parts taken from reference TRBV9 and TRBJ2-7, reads DSGVTQTPKHLITATGQRVTLRCSPRSGDLSVYWYQQSLDQGLQFLIQYYNGEERAKGNILERFSAQQFPDLHSELNLSSLELGDSALYFCASSVGTEYYEQYFGPGTRLTVT.

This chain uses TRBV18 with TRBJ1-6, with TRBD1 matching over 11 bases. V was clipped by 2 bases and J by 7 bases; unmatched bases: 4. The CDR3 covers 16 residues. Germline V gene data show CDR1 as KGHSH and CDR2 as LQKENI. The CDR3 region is CASSPGQGATNSPLHF. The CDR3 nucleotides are TGTGCCAGCTCACCAGGACAGGGGGCAACCAATTCACCCCTCCACTTT. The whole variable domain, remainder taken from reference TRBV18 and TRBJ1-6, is NAGVMQNPRHLVRRRGQEARLRCSPMKGHSHVYWYRQLPEEGLKFMVYLQKENIIDESGMPKERFSAEFPKEGPSILRIQQVVRGDSAAYFCASSPGQGATNSPLHFGNGTRLTVT.

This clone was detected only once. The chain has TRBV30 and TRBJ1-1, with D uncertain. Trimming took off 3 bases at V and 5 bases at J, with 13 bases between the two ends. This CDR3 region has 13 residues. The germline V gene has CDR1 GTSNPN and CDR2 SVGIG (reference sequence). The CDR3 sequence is CAWSLRGGTEAFF. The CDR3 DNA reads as TGTGCCTGGAGCCTCCGGGGAGGGACTGAAGCTTTCTTT.

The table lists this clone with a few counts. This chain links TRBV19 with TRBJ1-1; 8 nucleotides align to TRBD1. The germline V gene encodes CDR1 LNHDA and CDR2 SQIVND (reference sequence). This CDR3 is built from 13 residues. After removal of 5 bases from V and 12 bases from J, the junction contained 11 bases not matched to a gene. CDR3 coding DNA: TGTGCCAGTAGTCTAAAGACAGGGGCCGTATCTTTCTTT. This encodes CASSLKTGAVSFF. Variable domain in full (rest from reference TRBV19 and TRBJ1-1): DGGITQSPKYLFRKEGQNVTLSCEQNLNHDAMYWYRQDPGQGLRLIYYSQIVNDFQKGDIAEGYSVSREKKESFPLTVTSAQKNPTAFYLCASSLKTGAVSFFGQGTRLTVV.

The DNA for the CDR3 is TGCGCCAGCAGCCCTGATGCACTAGGTTATACGCAGTATTTT. Its protein product is CASSPDALGYTQYF. The chain employs TRBV4-1 and TRBJ2-3; TRBD2 might be the D (5 bases). Per the germline V gene, CDR1 is MGHRA and CDR2 is YSYEKL. V lost 4 bases and J 7 bases, leaving 15 bases between the germline ends. The CDR3 extends over 14 amino acids.

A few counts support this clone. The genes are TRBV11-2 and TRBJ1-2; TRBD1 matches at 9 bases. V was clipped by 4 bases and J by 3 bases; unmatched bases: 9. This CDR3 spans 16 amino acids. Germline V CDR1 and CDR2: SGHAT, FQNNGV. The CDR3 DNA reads TGTGCCAGCAGCTCCTACCGGGACAGGGTTGACTATGGCTACACCTTC. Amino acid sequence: CASSSYRDRVDYGYTF.

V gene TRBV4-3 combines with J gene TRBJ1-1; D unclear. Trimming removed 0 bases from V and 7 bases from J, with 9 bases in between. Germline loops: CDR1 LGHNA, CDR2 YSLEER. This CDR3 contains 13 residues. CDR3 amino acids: CASSQEPVDEAFF. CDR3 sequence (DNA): TGCGCCAGCAGCCAAGAGCCAGTCGATGAAGCTTTCTTT.